One and the same sample provided the 24 T cell receptor beta chains below, sequenced in a study of control samples from healthy donors and cancer patients (dated by TCRdb to 2019 to 2021). The library was built by means of the immunoSEQ multiplex PCR assay. TCRdb limited this immuneACCESS table to in-frame rearrangements with V and J called. A share of clones is missing; checked studies link under half to unresolved V genes, and the rest is unexplained. For this sample the table gives under 200,000 clones, of which around 88% were detected only once. The ten largest clones represent 4.9% of the sample. The specimen sequenced was blood. The source of these receptors is a woman aged 30 to 39 in good health.

This chain connects TRBV14 to TRBJ2-1; D possibly corresponds to TRBD1 (6 bases). The length of the CDR3 is 15 residues. V gave up 4 bases and J gave up 3 bases, with 13 bases separating them. The germline gives CDR1 SGHDN, CDR2 FVKESK. The DNA for the CDR3 is TGTGCCAGCAGCCGAGACAGGTCCTTCTACAATGAGCAGTTCTTC. It codes for CASSRDRSFYNEQFF.

J is TRBJ2-3 and V is TRBV6-4; 7 bases are a match to TRBD2. The trim removed 3 bases at V and 1 base at J, leaving 7 bases unmatched. The CDR3 consists of 16 residues. Germline assignment: CDR1 MRHNA and CDR2 SNTAGT. In DNA form, the CDR3 reads TGTGCCAGCAGTGAAGCGAGGGGAGGGGGCACAGATACGCAGTATTTT. Protein sequence: CASSEARGGGTDTQYF.

The chain recombines TRBV10-3 with TRBJ1-1; D not certain. With 6 bases removed from V and 0 bases from J, the gap between germline ends came to 11 bases. In germline, CDR1 is ENHRY, CDR2 SYGVKD. CDR3 length: 14 residues. CDR3 loop: CAISEDGLNTEAFF. CDR3 DNA sequence: TGTGCCATCAGCGAGGACGGATTGAACACTGAAGCTTTCTTT.

The chain carries TRBV5-1 and TRBJ2-3, with D hard to call. Per germline, CDR1 SGHRS and CDR2 YFSETQ. V was clipped by 0 bases and J by 4 bases, with 6 bases between them. The CDR3 contains 13 residues. The chain's CDR3 is CASSLARADTQYF. The DNA for the CDR3 is TGCGCCAGCAGCTTGGCCCGGGCAGATACGCAGTATTTT.

The chain is built from TRBV5-4 and TRBJ1-2; tentatively, D is TRBD1 (5 bases). The CDR3 runs 13 residues. The germline V and J ends were trimmed by 5 bases and 6 bases, with 14 bases remaining between them. CDR1 is SGHNT, CDR2 YYREEE, per germline (reference sequence). The CDR3 DNA reads as TGTGCCAGCAGAAGCGGGGCTCCCGATGGCTACACCTTC. Translating gives CASRSGAPDGYTF.

The chain has TRBV6-1 and TRBJ1-2, with 8 positions matching TRBD1. V dropped 3 bases and J dropped 4; count of bases not matched to a gene: 4. The CDR3 runs 14 residues. The germline V gene has CDR1 MNHNS and CDR2 SASEGT. The DNA for the CDR3 is TGTGCCAGCAGTGAGCAGGGGGCGAGCTATGGCTACACCTTC. Translation: CASSEQGASYGYTF.

The rearrangement uses TRBV9 and TRBJ2-5, with D possibly matching TRBD1 (7 bases). This CDR3 spans 16 amino acids. Trimming stripped 4 bases from V and 7 bases from J, with 23 bases between. The germline gives CDR1 SGDLS, CDR2 YYNGEE. The CDR3 sequence is CASSPRESGGDGTQYF. The CDR3, as DNA: TGTGCCAGCAGCCCTCGGGAGTCAGGGGGAGATGGGACCCAGTACTTC.

The chain couples TRBV18 to TRBJ1-1; D not resolved. This CDR3 is built from 20 residues. CDR1 KGHSH and CDR2 LQKENI come from the germline V gene. Trimming pared 1 base from V and 0 bases from J, leaving 24 bases between. The CDR3 DNA follows: TGTGCCAGCTCACCACGTTCTGTGCAGCACCTTCTCAGAGTGAACACTGAAGCTTTCTTT. Protein product: CASSPRSVQHLLRVNTEAFF.

This clone was detected once. This sequence joins TRBV7-9 and TRBJ2-2; 12 bases map to TRBD1. CDR1 SEHNR and CDR2 FQNEAQ come from the germline V gene (reference sequence). This CDR3 has 17 residues. The CDR3 nucleotides read TGTGCGTCACTCGGGGACAGGGGGCGCCGGAACACCGGGGAGCTGTTTTTT. This encodes CASLGDRGRRNTGELFF.

The chain is built from TRBV27 and TRBJ2-1; 12 positions agree with TRBD2. Germline V gene sequence: CDR1 MNHEY, CDR2 SMNVEV (reference sequence). The junction had 4 bases not matched to a gene; V was cut back by 6 bases and J by 4 bases. This CDR3 region has 15 residues. This CDR3 reads CASSPSGGAYNEQFF. DNA for the CDR3: TGTGCCAGCAGCCCTAGCGGGGGGGCTTACAATGAGCAGTTCTTC.

This sequence joins TRBV11-3 and TRBJ2-2; 8 bases are shared with TRBD2. With 5 bases clipped from V and 4 bases from J, the junction kept 9 bases outside the gene matches. Germline CDR1 SGHNT, CDR2 YENEEA. The CDR3 spans 16 residues. CDR3 residues: CASSQSSSGITGELFF. The DNA of the CDR3 is TGTGCCAGCAGCCAGTCGAGTAGCGGGATCACCGGGGAGCTGTTTTTT.

V and J are TRBV4-1 and TRBJ2-2; no clear D. The germline V gene encodes CDR1 MGHRA and CDR2 YSYEKL. This CDR3 has 15 residues. Trimming cost V 3 bases and J 7 bases, with 15 bases left between them. In nucleotides, the CDR3 is TGCGCCAGCAGCCACCGTTTCGTCGTCGACGGGGAGCTGTTTTTT. Protein product: CASSHRFVVDGELFF.

There are many counts of this clone. This chain connects TRBV19 to TRBJ1-1; D call uncertain. Germline CDR1 reads LNHDA; CDR2 reads SQIVND (reference sequence). V was pared by 1 base and J by 8 bases, with 11 bases between. The CDR3 is 13 amino acids. The CDR3 region has the DNA TGTGCCAGTAGTATAGTCGGAGGCAGGGAAGCTTTCTTT. Its translation is CASSIVGGREAFF.

This chain connects TRBV3-1 (or the pseudogene TRBV3-2) to TRBJ2-3; D is undetermined. There are 14 residues in the CDR3. V lost 0 bases and J lost 2, with 6 bases in between. Looked up from germline, CDR1 is LGHDT and CDR2 is YNNKEL (reference sequence). The CDR3 is CASSQERFTDTQYF. CDR3 DNA sequence: TGTGCCAGCAGCCAAGAACGGTTCACAGATACGCAGTATTTT.

The V gene is TRBV30, the J gene TRBJ1-1; D gene unclear. Germline-derived CDR1 and CDR2 are GTSNPN and SVGIG (reference sequence). V was shortened by 1 base and J by 0 bases, with 6 bases between the two germline ends. The CDR3 is made up of 13 amino acids. The CDR3 protein is CAWSGTMNTEAFF. As DNA, the CDR3 is TGTGCCTGGAGTGGCACGATGAACACTGAAGCTTTCTTT.

The chain combines TRBV11-2 with TRBJ1-2, with D perhaps matching TRBD1 (5 bases). This CDR3 has 14 amino acids. The germline gives CDR1 SGHAT, CDR2 FQNNGV. V was trimmed by 8 bases and J by 4 bases, leaving 17 bases between them. The CDR3 DNA follows: TGTGCCAGCCGAGGGGCAGGACGTCCCTATGGCTACACCTTC. The encoded protein is CASRGAGRPYGYTF.

The rearrangement uses TRBV5-1 and TRBJ1-1, with D maybe TRBD1 (5 bases). Germline V lookup: CDR1 SGHRS, CDR2 YFSETQ. CDR3 length: 16 amino acids. Deletions cut 1 base from V and 4 bases from J, with 17 bases between. The CDR3 bases are TGCGCCAGCAGCTTGATATTAGTGGGGGTGGGCACTGAAGCTTTCTTT. Its translation: CASSLILVGVGTEAFF.

J is TRBJ1-2 and V is TRBV27, with TRBD1 matching over 7 bases. This CDR3 is 13 amino acids long. With 2 bases clipped from V and 5 bases from J, the junction kept 2 bases outside the gene matches. Germline V gene sequence: CDR1 MNHEY, CDR2 SMNVEV (reference sequence). The chain's CDR3 is CASSLSRGYGYTF. DNA of the CDR3: TGTGCCAGCAGTTTAAGCAGGGGGTATGGCTACACCTTC.

This sequence joins TRBV5-4 and TRBJ2-7; D is perhaps TRBD1 (5 bases). V lost 4 bases and J 5 bases, leaving 13 bases between the germline ends. In germline, CDR1 is SGHNT, CDR2 YYREEE (reference sequence). This CDR3 has 13 amino acids. The CDR3 region is CASSQGHTDEQYV. The CDR3 region has the DNA TGTGCCAGCAGCCAGGGCCACACCGACGAGCAGTACGTC.

This chain connects TRBV6-6 to TRBJ1-5; tentative D call: TRBD1 (5 bases). CDR1 MNHNY and CDR2 SVGAGI come from the germline V gene (reference sequence). V was clipped by 5 bases and J by 0 bases, with 17 bases between them. CDR3 size: 17 residues. The CDR3 region has the DNA TGTGCCAGCAGTCCCGGAGGGGCAGGGAATAGCAATCAGCCCCAGCATTTT. Protein product: CASSPGGAGNSNQPQHF.

The chain carries TRBV29-1 and TRBJ1-6; possible D gene TRBD1, 5 bases. CDR3 length: 14 amino acids. Per the germline V gene, CDR1 is SQVTM and CDR2 is ANQGSEA. Trimming left V 4 bases short and J 8 bases short, with 15 bases between. The CDR3 loop reads CSVGAGTRDSPLHF. In DNA, the CDR3 is TGCAGCGTTGGGGCGGGGACCAGGGATTCACCCCTCCACTTT.

The rearrangement joins TRBV5-1 to TRBJ1-1; tentatively, D is TRBD1 (5 bases). From germline, CDR1 is SGHRS and CDR2 YFSETQ. This CDR3 is 13 amino acids long. V dropped 4 bases and J dropped 8 bases, with 15 bases sitting between them. This CDR3 reads CASSRGLQTEAFF. CDR3 DNA: TGCGCCAGCAGCCGGGGACTCCAGACGGAAGCTTTCTTT.

This CDR3 reads CAISRTESSGNTIYF. DNA for the CDR3: TGTGCCATCAGCCGGACAGAAAGCTCTGGAAACACCATATATTTT. J is TRBJ1-3 and V is TRBV10-3; D might be TRBD1 (6 bases). Trimming cost V 6 bases and J 0 bases, with 12 bases left between them. Germline V gives CDR1 ENHRY, CDR2 SYGVKD. CDR3 length equals 15 residues.

The V gene is TRBV28, the J gene TRBJ2-1, with D possibly matching TRBD1 (5 bases). Germline loops: CDR1 MDHEN, CDR2 SYDVKM. There are 13 residues in the CDR3. V lost 6 bases to trimming and J lost 9 bases, with 15 bases between them. DNA for the CDR3: TGTGCCAGCAGCTTGGGGCAGGTGGTTGAGCAGTTCTTC. This gives the protein CASSLGQVVEQFF.